The 19 T cell receptor beta chains given below trace back to one sample, sequenced in a study of cytomegalovirus exposure and HLA in healthy donors. The PCR employed 60 Vbeta primers together with 13 Jbeta primers. Method: immunoSEQ multiplex PCR; TCRdb's copy keeps in-frame clones and lacks some. The profile shows approximately 120,000 clones, around 70% of them singletons. Input material: PBMCs. These receptors were obtained from a man under 40 in good health and CMV-seronegative.

The chain links TRBV27 to TRBJ2-3; D is unresolved. Germline-derived CDR1 and CDR2 are MNHEY and SMNVEV (reference sequence). This CDR3 has 14 residues. The V end lost 0 bases, the J end lost 0 bases, and 4 bases lay between the germline ends. The CDR3 DNA sequence: TGTGCCAGCAGTTTATCCGTTAGCACAGATACGCAGTATTTT. It specifies CASSLSVSTDTQYF.

The chain is built from TRBV6-5 and TRBJ2-1; D possibly corresponds to TRBD2 (6 bases). With 7 bases removed from V and 6 bases from J, the gap between germline ends came to 13 bases. In germline, CDR1 is MNHEY, CDR2 SVGAGI. The CDR3 extends over 13 amino acids. In nucleotides, the CDR3 is TGTGCCAGCACAGCGGGTGCTTCCAATGAGCAGTTCTTC. Translating it yields CASTAGASNEQFF.

In the case of this clone: At one end, the junction sequence differs from germline, possibly due to a read error. The genes are TRBV7-3 and TRBJ2-1; 8 bases map to TRBD1. The CDR3 runs 15 residues. CDR1 SGHTA and CDR2 FQGTGA come from the germline V gene. Here the CDR3 reads CASSLTGTGYNEQFF. CDR3 sequence (DNA): TGTGCCAGCAGTTTAACCGGGACAGGATACAATGAGCAGTTCTTC.

The chain carries TRBV25-1 and TRBJ2-7, with D tentatively TRBD2 (6 bases). The V gene's germline CDR1 is MGHDK and CDR2 SYGVNS. V shed 6 bases and J shed 3 bases, with 15 bases lying between them. This CDR3 is 14 amino acids long. CDR3 bases: TGTGCCAGCAGCTGGACGGAGGGGATCTACGAGCAGTACTTC. It yields the protein CASSWTEGIYEQYF.

The chain has TRBV7-2 and TRBJ2-7; D is undetermined. V shed 8 bases and J shed 0 bases, with 11 bases lying between them. The CDR3 is 13 amino acids. The germline V gene encodes CDR1 SGHTA and CDR2 FQGNSA. The CDR3 nucleotides are TGTGCCAGCCACGACTGGATCTCCTACGAGCAGTACTTC. Translated: CASHDWISYEQYF.

The sample holds one count of this clone. The chain combines TRBV30 with TRBJ1-3, with 8 bases aligning to TRBD1. CDR1 and CDR2 (germline): GTSNPN, SVGIG (reference sequence). The CDR3 totals 15 residues. V shed 3 bases and J 4 bases; nucleotides not matched to a gene: 8. CDR3 sequence (DNA): TGTGCCTGGAGCTTCCGGGACAGGCGCGGAAACACCATATATTTT. This codes for CAWSFRDRRGNTIYF.

J is TRBJ2-3 and V is TRBV7-9; D might be TRBD2 (5 bases). CDR1 SEHNR and CDR2 FQNEAQ come from the germline V gene (reference sequence). V lost 10 bases and J lost 3, with 26 bases in between. The CDR3 extends over 17 amino acids. The CDR3 is CAIRLWTQGSETDTQYF. CDR3 DNA: TGTGCCATCCGACTATGGACGCAAGGCAGTGAAACAGATACGCAGTATTTT.

This chain joins TRBV4-1 and TRBJ1-4, with no clear D. This CDR3 spans 13 amino acids. V was clipped by 2 bases and J by 8 bases, with 9 bases between them. Germline assignment: CDR1 MGHRA and CDR2 YSYEKL. The CDR3 DNA sequence: TGCGCCAGCAGCCAAATAAGCGGGGAAAAACTGTTTTTT. This codes for CASSQISGEKLFF.

The chain uses TRBV5-1 and TRBJ1-2; D gene ambiguous. The CDR3 extends over 13 amino acids. V was clipped by 0 bases and J by 8 bases, with 11 bases between them. CDR1 is SGHRS and CDR2 is YFSETQ in the germline V gene. In DNA form, the CDR3 reads TGCGCCAGCAGCTTGGGTCCCGGGGAAGGCTACACCTTC. It translates to CASSLGPGEGYTF.

The chain combines TRBV6-5 with TRBJ2-1, with TRBD1 matching 7 bases. Germline trimming cut 5 bases from V and 6 bases from J; bases unmatched to any gene: 10. There are 15 residues in the CDR3. CDR1 MNHEY and CDR2 SVGAGI come from the germline V gene. The CDR3 region is CASSARQGVVNEQFF. The CDR3 DNA reads TGTGCCAGCAGTGCCCGGCAGGGGGTAGTCAATGAGCAGTTCTTC.

The chain recombines TRBV6-1 with TRBJ2-1, with 9 bases identical to TRBD1. This CDR3 contains 14 residues. Germline V gene sequence: CDR1 MNHNS, CDR2 SASEGT. Losses at the gene ends were 4 bases for V and 8 bases for J; bases not matched to a gene: 6. The CDR3 protein is CASSALTGGDEQFF. In DNA form, the CDR3 reads TGTGCCAGCAGTGCGTTGACAGGGGGAGATGAGCAGTTCTTC.

J is TRBJ1-3 and V is TRBV6-1, with D possibly TRBD1 on 5 matching bases. V gave up 6 bases and J gave up 4 bases, with 16 bases separating them. The V gene's germline CDR1 is MNHNS and CDR2 SASEGT. The CDR3 length is 15 residues. DNA of the CDR3: TGTGCCAGCAGCTCCAGGGTTTTCGCCGGAAACACCATATATTTT. It codes for CASSSRVFAGNTIYF.

The chain links TRBV2 to TRBJ1-3; no clear D. The CDR3 runs 13 residues. V shed 6 bases and J shed 0 bases, with 6 bases lying between them. Per germline, CDR1 SNHLY and CDR2 FYNNEI. CDR3 sequence: CASSRDSGNTIYF. In nucleotides, the CDR3 is TGTGCCAGCAGCCGGGACTCTGGAAACACCATATATTTT.

The genes are TRBV5-4 and TRBJ2-2; the D gene is possibly TRBD2 (6 bases). This CDR3 is built from 14 residues. Looked up from germline, CDR1 is SGHNT and CDR2 is YYREEE (reference sequence). V was cut by 4 bases and J by 5 bases, with 12 bases left in between. Written as DNA, the CDR3 is TGTGCCAGCAGCGCGGGGACCTATACCGGGGAGCTGTTTTTT. Translation: CASSAGTYTGELFF.

V and J are TRBV4-3 and TRBJ1-6, with D possibly being TRBD1 (6 bases). This CDR3 has 15 amino acids. V lost 1 base and J 10 bases, leaving 14 bases between the germline ends. From germline, CDR1 is LGHNA and CDR2 YSLEER. CDR3 amino acids: CASSQGARGGSPLHF. Written as DNA, the CDR3 is TGCGCCAGCAGCCAAGGGGCCAGGGGCGGCTCACCCCTCCACTTT.

V and J are TRBV7-8 and TRBJ1-5, with 10 positions matching TRBD1. Germline loops: CDR1 SGHVS, CDR2 FQNEAQ. The CDR3 sequence is 15 residues long. The ends lost 5 bases at V and 3 bases at J; junction bases unmatched: 4. The CDR3 is CASSRQGADNQPQHF. For the CDR3, the DNA is TGTGCCAGCAGCCGACAGGGGGCGGACAATCAGCCCCAGCATTTT.

The chain has TRBV5-6 and TRBJ2-7; 7 bases map to TRBD1. V shed 9 bases, J shed 3 bases, and the junction held 12 bases outside the gene matches. CDR3 length: 14 amino acids. The germline gives CDR1 SGHDT, CDR2 YYEEEE. DNA for the CDR3: TGTGCCACTGACAGGGAGTGGATTTGCTACGAGCAGTACTTC. Protein product: CATDREWICYEQYF. Based on the CDR3 plus reference TRBV5-6 and TRBJ2-7, the full variable domain is DAGVTQSPTHLIKTRGQQVTLRCSPKSGHDTVSWYQQALGQGPQFIFQYYEEEERQRGNFPDRFSGHQFPNYSSELNVNALLLGDSALYLCATDREWICYEQYFGPGTRLTVT.

The gene calls are TRBV4-1 and TRBJ2-7, with 7 bases fitting TRBD1. Germline-derived CDR1 and CDR2 are MGHRA and YSYEKL. CDR3 size: 15 residues. V dropped 3 bases and J dropped 3; count of bases not matched to a gene: 8. CDR3 region: CASSHRQGPGYEQYF. In nucleotides, the CDR3 is TGCGCCAGCAGCCACCGACAGGGCCCGGGCTACGAGCAGTACTTC.

The rearrangement uses TRBV29-1 and TRBJ2-7; 7 nucleotides align to TRBD1. The length of the CDR3 is 12 residues. Germline V lookup: CDR1 SQVTM, CDR2 ANQGSEA. The ends lost 5 bases at V and 4 bases at J; junction bases unmatched: 5. The chain's CDR3 is CSVRGTEYEQYF. The DNA for the CDR3 is TGCAGCGTTAGAGGGACAGAGTACGAGCAGTACTTC.